The rows below give T cell receptor beta chains drawn from one sample of a study of human T cells and chemical hapten exposure. TCRdb fed the RACE reads into MiXCR, producing one record per CDR3 protein. This table has about 380,000 distinct CDR3 sequences, approximately 5% appearing once. The source material was whole blood, sampled in connection with sensitization to the hapten diphenylcyclopropenone (DPC). The receptor source for this set is a woman in her forties or fifties with alopecia areata. Some clones in this sample may be carry-over from other donors' samples. CDR3s include the opening cysteine and the closing phenylalanine or tryptophan. Fields, in order: D gene, clone size, V gene, J gene, CDR3 DNA, CDR3 protein. D genes are given only for firm matches. Only some rows state a clone size, as once, few, many or a class for expanded clones.

TRBD2	few	TRBV13	TRBJ2-1	TGTGCCAGCAGCTTAGGTGCGGGGGGGCCGGTGGAGTTCTTC	CASSLGAGGPVEFF
.	many	TRBV9	TRBJ2-3	TGTGCCAGCAGCGTAGTCGCTAGCGGCACAGATACGCAGTATTTT	CASSVVASGTDTQYF
TRBD1	many	TRBV28	TRBJ2-5	TGTGCCAGCAGCCTGGACAGGGGAACCCAGTACTTC	CASSLDRGTQYF
.	.	TRBV6-2/TRBV6-3	TRBJ2-2	TGTGCCAGCAGTTACGCTACAGGGGAGCTGTTTTTT	CASSYATGELFF
.	.	TRBV12-3/TRBV12-4	TRBJ2-3	TGTGCCAGCAGTTTAGGTCCAGGGAGCACAGATACGCAGTATTTT	CASSLGPGSTDTQYF
TRBD2	.	TRBV12-3/TRBV12-4	TRBJ2-1	TGTGCCAGCGCTCGTACGGGACTAGGGGATGAGCAGTTCTTC	CASARTGLGDEQFF
.	many	TRBV4-1	TRBJ1-2	TGCGCCAGCAGCCAGCTCCCGGACACACTCTATGGCTACACCTTC	CASSQLPDTLYGYTF
.	many	TRBV13	TRBJ2-3	TGTGCCAGCAGCGGTCTGACGGGGGCAGATACGCAGTATTTT	CASSGLTGADTQYF
TRBD1	many	TRBV3-1	TRBJ1-3	TGTGCCAGCTATGGACAGGGAGGAACTGGAAACACCATATATTTT	CASYGQGGTGNTIYF
TRBD2	many	TRBV5-1	TRBJ2-5	TGCGCCAGCAGCTTGGGACCGGGACTAGAAGGAGAGACCCAGTACTTC	CASSLGPGLEGETQYF
TRBD2	many	TRBV12-5	TRBJ2-2	TGTGCTAGTGGACTAGCGGGGAAGAACACCGGGGAGCTGTTTTTT	CASGLAGKNTGELFF
.	.	TRBV5-4	TRBJ1-1	TGTGCCAGCAGCTTGGGGACAGAAAATGAAGCTTTCTTT	CASSLGTENEAFF
TRBD1	many	TRBV7-8	TRBJ1-1	TGTGCCAGCAGCTTAGAAGGGACAGTTCCTGAAGCTTTCTTT	CASSLEGTVPEAFF
.	many	TRBV12-3/TRBV12-4	TRBJ1-3	TGTGCCAGCAGTTTCGGCCCACTTATGGACACCATATATTTT	CASSFGPLMDTIYF
.	many	TRBV7-8	TRBJ2-7	TGTGCCAGCAGCCTCCTGACAGGCTTCTCCTACGAGCAGTACTTC	CASSLLTGFSYEQYF
.	many	TRBV12-3/TRBV12-4	TRBJ1-1	TGTGCCAGCACCCACCCAGGGAAGGGTGAAGCTTTCTTT	CASTHPGKGEAFF
.	many	TRBV10-2	TRBJ2-3	TGCGCCAGCAGTGACATCTCCTTGGCGCAGTATTTT	CASSDISLAQYF
TRBD1	many	TRBV5-1	TRBJ2-3	TGCGCCAGCAGCACAGGGGCTGCGAGGCCCTCAGATACGCAGTATTTT	CASSTGAARPSDTQYF
.	few	TRBV7-9	TRBJ1-1	TGTGCCAGCAGCTTAGTGGGGGCAGGGACTGAAGCTTTCTTT	CASSLVGAGTEAFF
TRBD1	many	TRBV20-1	TRBJ1-3	TGCAGTGCTAGACCGGGACAGGGGGCTACAACCTTCTCTGGAAACACCATATATTTT	CSARPGQGATTFSGNTIYF
TRBD1	many	TRBV27	TRBJ2-3	TGTGCCAGCACTCCACCGACAGGGACAGATACGCAGTATTTT	CASTPPTGTDTQYF
.	many	TRBV3-1	TRBJ1-3	TGTGCCAGCAGCCAGCGGGCCTCCTCTGGAAACACCATATATTTT	CASSQRASSGNTIYF
.	.	TRBV6-6	TRBJ1-2	TGTGCCAGCAGTTACTCGACGTGGAACTATGGCTACACCTTC	CASSYSTWNYGYTF
TRBD1	few	TRBV18	TRBJ1-5	TGTGCCAGCTCACCCGAACAGGGGAATCAGCCCCAGCATTTT	CASSPEQGNQPQHF
.	.	TRBV10-3	TRBJ2-4	TGTGCCATCAGTGAGCGGGACGTAAACATTCAGTACTTC	CAISERDVNIQYF
.	few	TRBV2	TRBJ1-1	TGTGCCAGCGGCCAGTTCTCTGAAGCTTTCTTT	CASGQFSEAFF
TRBD1	few	TRBV12-3/TRBV12-4	TRBJ2-7	TGTGCCAGCAGTTTAGGAGGACAGGGGTCTACCTACGAGCAGTACTTC	CASSLGGQGSTYEQYF
TRBD2	.	TRBV27	TRBJ2-5	TGTGCCAGCAGTTTTTTAGCGGGGGCCGCTAAAGAGACCCAGTACTTC	CASSFLAGAAKETQYF
TRBD2	.	TRBV4-1	TRBJ2-2	TGCGCCAGCAGCCAAGATGTCCTAGCGGGGGGGCCCGGGGAGCTGTTTTTT	CASSQDVLAGGPGELFF
TRBD2	few	TRBV20-1	TRBJ2-2	TGCAGTGCGCCAGCGGGAGTTACCGGGGAGCTGTTTTTT	CSAPAGVTGELFF
.	many	TRBV5-1	TRBJ2-3	TGCGCCAGCAGCCTTAATCGGGGAGATACGCAGTATTTT	CASSLNRGDTQYF
.	many	TRBV7-3	TRBJ1-1	TGTGCCAGCAGCTGGGTAGGGTCATCTTTGGAAGCTTTCTTT	CASSWVGSSLEAFF
TRBD1	many	TRBV18	TRBJ1-1	TGTGCCAGCTCACCCGGACAGGGCACTGAAGCTTTCTTT	CASSPGQGTEAFF
.	many	TRBV4-1	TRBJ2-3	TGCGCCAGCAGCCTCCTCCGCCTCCCGGAGGCTACGCAGTATTTT	CASSLLRLPEATQYF
.	few	TRBV6-5	TRBJ1-5	TGTGCCAGCAGTTACGAGGGACCCAATCAGCCCCAGCATTTT	CASSYEGPNQPQHF
.	many	TRBV6-1	TRBJ1-3	TGTGCCAGCAGTGAAGCGAGAGTCTTTTGGCATTTT	CASSEARVFWHF
.	.	TRBV7-2	TRBJ1-6	TGTGCCAGCAGCCCCGACATCATCTATTCACCCCTCCACTTT	CASSPDIIYSPLHF
.	.	TRBV4-2	TRBJ1-1	TGTGCCAGCAGCCAAGATAACGGCAAGAACACTGAAGCTTTCTTT	CASSQDNGKNTEAFF
.	few	TRBV5-1	TRBJ1-1	TGCGCCAGCAGCTTAAGAGGGCCGGCCACTGAAGCTTTCTTT	CASSLRGPATEAFF
.	few	TRBV2	TRBJ1-1	TGTGCCAGCAGTGTCCGGGGGGAAGCTTTCTTT	CASSVRGEAFF
.	few	TRBV18	TRBJ1-4	TGTGCCAGCTCACCCCGGGACATCGGTGAAAAACTGTTTTTT	CASSPRDIGEKLFF
.	many	TRBV7-6	TRBJ2-2	TGTGCCAGCAGCTTAGCGCAAAATCTTGGAAACACCGGGGAGCTGTTTTTT	CASSLAQNLGNTGELFF
.	few	TRBV7-2	TRBJ2-1	TGTGCCAGCAGCTCCGGGCCAAGCTCCTACAATGAGCAGTTCTTC	CASSSGPSSYNEQFF
TRBD1	few	TRBV29-1	TRBJ1-1	TGCAGCGTTAAGAGGACAGGGGCTCGGACTGAAGCTTTCTTT	CSVKRTGARTEAFF
TRBD1	.	TRBV12-3/TRBV12-4	TRBJ2-3	TGTGCCAGCAGTCCAGGGGGCGAGGATACGCAGTATTTT	CASSPGGEDTQYF
TRBD1	few	TRBV19	TRBJ1-5	TGTGCCAGTAGGGATTGGGACAGTTTCTTGGATTTT	CASRDWDSFLDF
TRBD1	many	TRBV28	TRBJ2-1	TGTGCCAGCAGTTACCCGAGACAGGGCGAGCAGTTCTTC	CASSYPRQGEQFF